This T cell receptor (beta chain) derives from a study of tumor-infiltrating lymphocytes in oesophageal squamous cell carcinoma. This clonotype was counted ten times or more. TCRdb analysed the PCR reads with MiXCR anew, one entry per CDR3 protein. Found here are 7,100 or so distinct CDR3 sequences, approximately 14% of them singletons; the top ten hold 10% to 15%. The CDR3 runs 14 residues. V was cut by 0 bases and J by 9 bases, with 14 bases left in between. Germline assignment: CDR1 MNHNY and CDR2 SVGAGI (reference sequence). The chain uses TRBV6-6 and TRBJ1-1; D call uncertain. What was sequenced was blood. The TCR was taken from a male donor with esophageal squamous cell carcinoma. CDR3 protein: CASSYSLSEVQAFF. CDR3 DNA sequence: TGTGCCAGCAGTTACTCGCTGTCCGAGGTACAAGCTTTCTTT.